These T cell receptor beta chains were read from a single sample in a study of cytomegalovirus exposure and HLA in healthy donors. Measured with immunoSEQ multiplex PCR; TCRdb has only the in-frame clones, and not every one. The table includes 95,000 to 100,000 clones, about a tenth detected once. The source material was PBMCs. These receptors all come from a man in his forties or fifties in good health and CMV-seropositive. Both conserved end residues are part of each CDR3. D genes are given only for firm matches. Clone size is shown for a subset of rows, as once, few, many or a class of expanded clone.

TRBV6-1	NA	TRBJ1-1	few	CASSNRVKTEAFF	TGTGCCAGCAGTAACAGGGTGAAGACTGAAGCTTTCTTT
TRBV7-7	NA	TRBJ2-2	NA	CASSSEMTGRNTGELFF	TGTGCTAGCAGCTCTGAGATGACAGGCAGAAACACCGGGGAGCTGTTTTTT
TRBV5-4	NA	TRBJ1-1	NA	CASSFPKPGGGRNTEAFF	TGTGCCAGCAGCTTCCCTAAACCGGGGGGAGGCAGGAACACTGAAGCTTTCTTT
TRBV4-2	TRBD1	TRBJ1-1	NA	CASSQDVGTGSMNTEAFF	TGTGCCAGCAGCCAAGATGTTGGGACAGGGTCCATGAACACTGAAGCTTTCTTT
TRBV2	TRBD2	TRBJ2-1	medium-sized	CASRLAGGSYNEQFF	TGTGCCAGCAGGCTAGCGGGTGGAAGCTACAATGAGCAGTTCTTC
TRBV9	TRBD1	TRBJ2-3	NA	CASSVGGQGTDTQYF	TGTGCCAGCAGCGTAGGCGGACAGGGCACAGATACGCAGTATTTT
TRBV18	TRBD1	TRBJ2-7	NA	CASSQQTGSGEQYF	TGTGCCAGCTCCCAACAGACAGGGTCTGGTGAGCAGTACTTC
TRBV5-4	NA	TRBJ2-7	few	CASSFGASYEQYF	TGTGCCAGCAGCTTTGGGGCCTCCTACGAGCAGTACTTC
TRBV2	NA	TRBJ1-4	NA	CASTTGSEKLFF	TGTGCCAGCACCACAGGAAGCGAAAAACTGTTTTTT
TRBV7-9	TRBD2	TRBJ2-1	few	CASHSSGRAGEQFF	TGTGCCAGCCATTCTAGCGGGAGGGCGGGTGAGCAGTTCTTC
TRBV18	NA	TRBJ2-2	few	CASSPSSDTGELFF	TGTGCCAGCTCACCATCATCGGACACCGGGGAGCTGTTTTTT
TRBV5-1	TRBD1	TRBJ1-2	NA	CASSLEGDSNYGYTF	TGCGCCAGCAGCTTGGAGGGGGACAGTAACTATGGCTACACCTTC
TRBV6-6	NA	TRBJ2-3	NA	CASSYATGKADTQYF	TGTGCCAGCAGTTACGCGACAGGCAAAGCGGATACGCAGTATTTT
TRBV6-5	NA	TRBJ2-2	NA	CASSQQGYTGELFF	TGTGCCAGCAGCCAACAGGGTTACACCGGGGAGCTGTTTTTT
TRBV19	TRBD1	TRBJ2-6	few	CASSGSTQGAGANVLTF	TGTGCCAGTAGTGGATCGACGCAGGGGGCTGGGGCCAACGTCCTGACTTTC
TRBV11-2	TRBD2	TRBJ2-5	NA	CASSPSVAGVHRETQYF	TGTGCCAGCAGCCCTTCGGTAGCGGGGGTGCATCGAGAGACCCAGTACTTC
TRBV4-1	NA	TRBJ2-7	NA	CASSRGEGDPYEQYF	TGCGCCAGCAGCCGAGGCGAGGGGGACCCCTACGAGCAGTACTTC
TRBV18	TRBD2	TRBJ2-3	few	CASSPERTSGSTDTQYF	TGTGCCAGCTCACCCGAAAGGACTAGCGGGAGCACAGATACGCAGTATTTT
TRBV7-9	TRBD1	TRBJ2-7	few	CASSSGGREQYF	TGTGCCAGCAGCTCAGGGGGCAGAGAGCAGTACTTC
TRBV10-3	NA	TRBJ2-2	few	CAISAPDQIDTGELFF	TGTGCCATCAGTGCACCTGATCAGATTGACACCGGGGAGCTGTTTTTT
TRBV28	NA	TRBJ1-5	NA	CASRENRPNQPQHF	TGTGCCAGCAGGGAGAACAGGCCCAATCAGCCCCAGCATTTT
TRBV11-1	NA	TRBJ2-1	few	CASSFSGIEQFF	TGTGCCAGCAGCTTCTCGGGGATTGAGCAGTTCTTC
TRBV14	NA	TRBJ1-4	NA	CASSQNRAGTNEKLFF	TGTGCCAGCAGCCAAAATCGGGCGGGAACTAATGAAAAACTGTTTTTT
TRBV25-1	NA	TRBJ1-1	NA	CASNTGWTEAFF	TGTGCCAGCAATACAGGGTGGACTGAAGCTTTCTTT
TRBV21-1	NA	TRBJ2-7	few	CASSNLAGGVYEQYF	TGTGCCAGCAGCAATCTCGCGGGAGGGGTCTACGAGCAGTACTTC
TRBV7-9	NA	TRBJ2-1	NA	CASSLALAGYNEQFF	TGTGCCAGCAGCTTAGCCCTAGCTGGCTACAATGAGCAGTTCTTC
TRBV5-6	TRBD1	TRBJ1-1	NA	CASRQVGLQGGTEAFF	TGTGCCAGCAGACAAGTCGGGCTTCAGGGGGGAACTGAAGCTTTCTTT
TRBV28	NA	TRBJ1-1	few	CASSFGMGGNTEAFF	TGTGCCAGCAGTTTTGGGATGGGAGGGAACACTGAAGCTTTCTTT